This TCR beta chain was identified in a study of cytomegalovirus exposure and HLA in healthy donors. Findings and limits, study-wide: A link between a missense DCLRE1C variant and TCR beta V- and J-gene trimming emerged from a later analysis.

The CDR3 spans 12 residues. The germline V gene encodes CDR1 MNHNS and CDR2 SASEGT. In the case of this clone: Its matching antigen is unknown. The junction does not match germline at one end; this may be a read error.

Amplification used 60 Vbeta primers and 13 Jbeta primers. Measured with immunoSEQ multiplex PCR; TCRdb has only the in-frame clones, and not every one. Of about 170,000 clones in the sample, about four fifths are singletons; the top ten hold 1%. The V call is TRBV6-1, the J call TRBJ1-6; 8 nucleotides match TRBD1. Sequenced sample: PBMCs. The receptor was isolated from a woman aged 45-65 years in good health and CMV-seropositive. CDR3 sequence (DNA): TGTGCCAGCACTACAGACAGGGGAGTCAGCGCGTTT. It is translated as CASTTDRGVSAF.